Listed below are T cell receptor beta chains from one sample, sequenced in a study of human T cells and chemical hapten exposure. TCRdb reprocessed the RACE reads via MiXCR and lists one record per CDR3 protein. Of 150,000 to 200,000 distinct CDR3 sequences in the sample, roughly 14% were seen once. Sequenced here: whole blood, sampled in connection with sensitization to the hapten diphenylcyclopropenone (DPC). The receptors stem from a woman in her 30s with alopecia areata. Some clones in this sample may be carry-over from other donors' samples. The CDR3 runs from the conserved cysteine through the conserved F or W. Clone size is stated in some rows and not others, as once, few, many or a class when expanded.

J gene: TRBJ2-1; CDR3 length: 15; V gene: TRBV28; clone size: -; CDR3 protein: CASSKPGQSVYEQFF
J gene: TRBJ2-2; CDR3 length: 14; V gene: TRBV12-5; clone size: -; CDR3 protein: CASAVNLNTGELFF
J gene: TRBJ2-1; CDR3 length: 12; V gene: TRBV29-1; clone size: many; CDR3 protein: CSVPSAMDEQFF
J gene: TRBJ2-7; CDR3 length: 15; V gene: TRBV7-9; clone size: few; CDR3 protein: CASSVGLAPPREQYF
J gene: TRBJ2-2; CDR3 length: 15; V gene: TRBV5-4; clone size: -; CDR3 protein: CASRSGTSMTGELFF
J gene: TRBJ2-4; CDR3 length: 14; V gene: TRBV28; clone size: -; CDR3 protein: CASSLEGAKNIQYF
J gene: TRBJ1-4; CDR3 length: 20; V gene: TRBV7-9; clone size: -; CDR3 protein: CASSPGQGALTAPLNEKLFF
J gene: TRBJ1-3; CDR3 length: 15; V gene: TRBV10-3; clone size: -; CDR3 protein: CAISEMLRPGNTIYF
J gene: TRBJ2-3; CDR3 length: 14; V gene: TRBV5-4; clone size: few; CDR3 protein: CATTTGTYTDTQYF
J gene: TRBJ2-7; CDR3 length: 14; V gene: TRBV19; clone size: -; CDR3 protein: CASTPPGGPYEQYF
J gene: TRBJ2-1; CDR3 length: 13; V gene: TRBV20-1; clone size: few; CDR3 protein: CSAMVDSYNEQFF
J gene: TRBJ1-5; CDR3 length: 15; V gene: TRBV4-2; clone size: -; CDR3 protein: CASSPEGTRNQPQHF
J gene: TRBJ2-7; CDR3 length: 15; V gene: TRBV20-1; clone size: -; CDR3 protein: CSARDSAGDLNEQYF